This passage covers 32 T cell receptor beta chains from one sample sequenced in a study of radiotherapy plus CTLA-4 blockade in lung cancer. Assay used: immunoSEQ multiplex PCR; TCRdb lists only in-frame clones, some missing. The sample includes tens of thousands of clones, around 86% of them seen just once. The material sequenced was peripheral blood, taken from a patient treated with radiotherapy plus ipilimumab. These receptor sequences come from a human donor with non-small cell lung cancer that progressed on radiotherapy plus ipilimumab.

The rearrangement joins TRBV5-1 to TRBJ2-7; possibly TRBD2 for D (6 bases). Germline lookup yields CDR1 SGHRS and CDR2 YFSETQ. The germline V and J ends were trimmed by 0 bases and 0 bases, with 16 bases remaining between them. The CDR3 is 17 residues long. The CDR3 DNA follows: TGCGCCAGCAGCTTGGTTGGCGGGATGAGGAGCTCCTACGAGCAGTACTTC. It encodes CASSLVGGMRSSYEQYF.

The chain uses TRBV11-2 and TRBJ2-1; TRBD1 agrees at 7 bases. V gave up 4 bases and J gave up 7 bases; unmatched junction bases: 10. This CDR3 is 15 amino acids long. Per germline, CDR1 SGHAT and CDR2 FQNNGV. CDR3 sequence reads: CASSSRQGNWNEQFF. Here the CDR3 DNA reads TGTGCCAGCAGCTCGCGACAGGGAAACTGGAATGAGCAGTTCTTC.

This chain uses TRBV28 with TRBJ2-2; possibly TRBD1 for D (6 bases). V was cut by 6 bases and J by 4 bases, with 9 bases left in between. This CDR3 contains 13 residues. Germline values: CDR1 MDHEN, CDR2 SYDVKM. The CDR3 bases are TGTGCCAGCAGAACAGGGTTCACCGGGGAGCTGTTTTTT. It encodes CASRTGFTGELFF.

The V gene is TRBV18, the J gene TRBJ2-7, with D possibly TRBD2 on 5 matching bases. The CDR3 is made up of 14 amino acids. Deletions cut 4 bases from V and 0 bases from J, with 10 bases between. Germline V gene data show CDR1 as KGHSH and CDR2 as LQKENI. The DNA of the CDR3 is TGTGCCAGCTCACAACGGGGAATCTCCTACGAGCAGTACTTC. Protein product: CASSQRGISYEQYF.

This chain links TRBV7-9 with TRBJ2-5; no definite D call. Gene TRBJ2-7 matches the end of the DNA better, so the J call may be wrong. This CDR3 is 14 amino acids long. CDR1 and CDR2 from the germline V gene are SEHNR and FQNEAQ (reference sequence). CDR3 sequence (DNA): TGTGCCAGCAGCTTAGGAGGCGCGTCCTACGAGCAGTACTTC. Protein sequence: CASSLGGASYEQYF.

The chain recombines TRBV7-9 with TRBJ2-1, with TRBD1 matching over 8 bases. Germline V gives CDR1 SEHNR, CDR2 FQNEAQ (reference sequence). The CDR3 length is 14 residues. V trimming: 7 bases; J trimming: 3 bases; junction bases outside the gene matches: 5. CDR3 DNA sequence: TGTGCCAGCACCTTCGGGACAGGCTACAATGAGCAGTTCTTC. Its protein product is CASTFGTGYNEQFF.

The chain has TRBV5-4 and TRBJ2-1, with 15 bases matching TRBD2. Trimming took 4 bases from V and 9 from J; bases not matched to a gene: 8. Looked up from germline, CDR1 is SGHNT and CDR2 is YYREEE (reference sequence). The CDR3 contains 16 residues. CDR3 nucleotide sequence: TGTGCCAGCAGCCAGGGACTAGCGGGAGGATGGGGTGAGCAGTTCTTC. This sequence encodes CASSQGLAGGWGEQFF.

This sequence joins TRBV5-8 and TRBJ1-3; D perhaps matches TRBD1 (5 bases). CDR1 SGHTS and CDR2 YDEGEE come from the germline V gene. This CDR3 contains 16 residues. V gave up 6 bases and J gave up 0 bases, with 16 bases separating them. CDR3 nucleotide sequence: TGTGCCAGCACCCTAGCAGGGTCCATCTCTGGAAACACCATATATTTT. Translation gives CASTLAGSISGNTIYF.

The rearrangement links TRBV18 to TRBJ2-3, with D maybe TRBD1 (6 bases). Germline CDR1 KGHSH, CDR2 LQKENI. The ends were cut back, 6 bases at V and 1 base at J, with 11 bases in the middle. The CDR3 has 14 residues. Here the CDR3 reads CASSFDRRTDTQYF. The CDR3 DNA sequence: TGTGCCAGCTCCTTCGACAGGCGCACAGATACGCAGTATTTT.

Notes on this clone: Other nucleotide sequences from this sample produce the same CDR3. The CDR3 DNA follows: TGTGCCAGCAGTTTTGGCGGGATCACAGATACGCAGTATTTT. Protein product: CASSFGGITDTQYF. This chain links TRBV28 with TRBJ2-3, with D maybe TRBD2 (6 bases). CDR3 size: 14 residues. V dropped 3 bases and J dropped 2 bases, with 9 bases sitting between them. Looked up from germline, CDR1 is MDHEN and CDR2 is SYDVKM. Based on the CDR3 plus reference TRBV28 and TRBJ2-3, the full variable domain is DVKVTQSSRYLVKRTGEKVFLECVQDMDHENMFWYRQDPGLGLRLIYFSYDVKMKEKGDIPEGYSVSREKKERFSLILESASTNQTSMYLCASSFGGITDTQYFGPGTRLTVL.

The chain links TRBV18 to TRBJ1-5; 8 bases match TRBD1. V trimming: 3 bases; J trimming: 3 bases; junction bases outside the gene matches: 7. CDR1 is KGHSH, CDR2 LQKENI, per germline. The CDR3 runs to 16 residues. DNA for the CDR3: TGTGCCAGCTCACCTGGACAGGGTATCATCAATCAGCCCCAGCATTTT. This sequence encodes CASSPGQGIINQPQHF. Variable domain in full (rest from reference TRBV18 and TRBJ1-5): NAGVMQNPRHLVRRRGQEARLRCSPMKGHSHVYWYRQLPEEGLKFMVYLQKENIIDESGMPKERFSAEFPKEGPSILRIQQVVRGDSAAYFCASSPGQGIINQPQHFGDGTRLSIL.

The CDR3 spells CASSPVRGTYEQYF. CDR3 DNA: TGTGCCAGCAGTCCCGTGCGGGGGACCTACGAGCAGTACTTC. The chain carries TRBV27 and TRBJ2-7; the match to TRBD2 covers 7 bases. Germline CDR1 reads MNHEY; CDR2 reads SMNVEV (reference sequence). J was trimmed by 2 bases and V by 5 bases; bases with no gene match: 6. CDR3 length equals 14 residues.

The V call is TRBV4-3, the J call TRBJ1-1; 9 positions match TRBD1. This CDR3 is 16 amino acids long. Trimming removed 0 bases from V and 1 base from J; junction bases left unmatched: 3. Germline CDR1 reads LGHNA; CDR2 reads YSLEER. The chain's CDR3 is CASSQDGTGRNTEAFF. The CDR3 DNA reads TGCGCCAGCAGCCAAGACGGGACAGGGAGGAACACTGAAGCTTTCTTT.

The CDR3 loop reads CASRDYTEAFF. CDR3 in DNA: TGTGCCAGCAGGGACTACACTGAAGCTTTCTTT. The gene calls are TRBV28 and TRBJ1-1; D unclear. V was shortened by 6 bases and J by 3 bases, with 5 bases between the two germline ends. The CDR3 contains 11 residues. CDR1 MDHEN and CDR2 SYDVKM come from the germline V gene.

Comment on this clone: A junction boundary mismatches the germline segment, possibly from a read error. This rearrangement joins TRBV5-5 to TRBJ2-5, with TRBD1 identical over 10 bases. This CDR3 is 18 amino acids long. Germline V gene data show CDR1 as SGHKS and CDR2 as YYEKEE (reference sequence). CDR3 residues: CASTLRTGGYYRRETQYF. Written as DNA, the CDR3 is TGTGCCAGCACCTTGAGGACAGGGGGTTATTATCGGCGAGAGACCCAGTACTTC.

CDR3: CASSMTGTNTYNEQFF. The CDR3, as DNA: TGTGCCAGTAGTATGACCGGGACTAACACCTACAATGAGCAGTTCTTC. The chain is built from TRBV19 and TRBJ2-1; 7 positions match TRBD2. The length of the CDR3 is 16 residues. Germline CDR1 LNHDA, CDR2 SQIVND (reference sequence). The V gene end was trimmed by 3 bases and the J gene end by 2 bases; junction bases not matched to a gene: 7.

The chain employs TRBV7-6 and TRBJ2-2; weak D call: TRBD1 (6 bases). CDR1 is SGHVS, CDR2 FNYEAQ, per germline. The CDR3 sequence is 16 residues long. The V gene lost 1 base and the J gene lost 5 bases, with 14 bases spanning the gap. For the CDR3, the DNA is TGTGCCAGCAGCTTAGGGGGGCACCGTCCGACCGGGGAGCTGTTTTTT. Translating gives CASSLGGHRPTGELFF.

V usage is TRBV18 and J usage is TRBJ1-1; D is uncertain. Trimming removed 5 bases at V and 3 bases at J, with 13 bases between. This CDR3 has 14 residues. Germline lookup yields CDR1 KGHSH and CDR2 LQKENI. For the CDR3, the DNA is TGTGCCAGCTCAAGCAGTGCGAGGGACACTGAAGCTTTCTTT. Translation gives CASSSSARDTEAFF.

The chain is built from TRBV11-2 and TRBJ2-7; the match to TRBD2 covers 9 bases. The CDR3 runs to 15 residues. J lost 2 bases, V lost 1 base, and 3 bases had no gene match. The germline V gene encodes CDR1 SGHAT and CDR2 FQNNGV. The CDR3 sequence is CASSLGLAEAYEQYF. The CDR3 DNA sequence: TGTGCCAGCAGCTTAGGACTAGCGGAGGCCTACGAGCAGTACTTC.

The genes are TRBV6-6 and TRBJ2-7; maybe TRBD2 (6 bases). The germline CDR1 and CDR2 sequences are MNHNY and SVGAGI (reference sequence). V shed 6 bases and J shed 3 bases, with 15 bases lying between them. The CDR3 has 14 amino acids. Here the CDR3 reads CASRPSVGDYEQYF. The CDR3 DNA sequence: TGTGCCAGCAGGCCTAGCGTTGGGGACTACGAGCAGTACTTC.

The chain carries TRBV7-3 and TRBJ2-2, with D unclear. The V gene's germline CDR1 is SGHTA and CDR2 FQGTGA. The CDR3 has 15 residues. With 5 bases removed from V and 5 bases from J, the gap between germline ends came to 15 bases. CDR3 nucleotides: TGTGCCAGCAGCCCCACCCAGGACGGGACCGGGGAGCTGTTTTTT. Amino acids: CASSPTQDGTGELFF.

This chain joins TRBV5-1 and TRBJ2-5; D not resolved. V lost 4 bases to trimming and J lost 5 bases, with 6 bases between them. CDR3 length: 11 residues. In germline, CDR1 is SGHRS, CDR2 YFSETQ. CDR3 bases: TGCGCCAGCAGCGCGGAGGAGACCCAGTACTTC. Its protein is CASSAEETQYF.

This clone was observed a single time. V gene TRBV27 combines with J gene TRBJ2-7; tentatively, D is TRBD2 (7 bases). The germline CDR1 and CDR2 sequences are MNHEY and SMNVEV (reference sequence). This CDR3 is 16 amino acids long. V gave up 5 bases and J gave up 0 bases, with 17 bases separating them. The CDR3 DNA reads as TGTGCCAGCAGTCCCCTTGAGGGGGGGATCTCCTACGAGCAGTACTTC. Translating gives CASSPLEGGISYEQYF.

This sequence joins TRBV7-9 and TRBJ2-5, with D perhaps matching TRBD2 (6 bases). CDR1 SEHNR and CDR2 FQNEAQ come from the germline V gene (reference sequence). The ends were cut back, 5 bases at V and 9 bases at J, with 22 bases in the middle. The CDR3 spans 15 residues. The CDR3 region has the DNA TGTGCCAGCAGCGGGAGGACACGTCCGGGTATGGCCCAGTACTTC. It yields the protein CASSGRTRPGMAQYF.

As concerns this clone: Other DNA variants within this sample encode the same CDR3. The chain recombines TRBV18 with TRBJ2-2, with D perhaps matching TRBD1 (6 bases). The V gene lost 3 bases and the J gene lost 0 bases, with 8 bases spanning the gap. The CDR3 is made up of 15 amino acids. Germline assignment: CDR1 KGHSH and CDR2 LQKENI. The CDR3 spells CASSPGQTNTGELFF. The CDR3 bases are TGTGCCAGCTCACCTGGACAGACGAACACCGGGGAGCTGTTTTTT.

The V gene is TRBV5-4, the J gene TRBJ1-2; D might be TRBD1 (6 bases). Germline V lookup: CDR1 SGHNT, CDR2 YYREEE (reference sequence). The CDR3 runs 15 residues. V dropped 4 bases and J dropped 2 bases, with 15 bases sitting between them. The CDR3 loop is CASSPQDRPNYGYTF. The CDR3 DNA reads TGTGCCAGCAGCCCACAGGACAGACCAAACTATGGCTACACCTTC.

The chain uses TRBV21-1 and TRBJ1-2; the D call of TRBD1 is as the table states it, not checked on the DNA. TRBV21-1 has pseudogene status. This CDR3 is built from 15 residues. The DNA for the CDR3 is TGTGCCAGCAGCAGGACAGACATAGGACCCTATGGCTACACCTTC. As protein: CASSRTDIGPYGYTF.

The rearrangement links TRBV15 to TRBJ1-2; D may be TRBD1 (5 bases). The length of the CDR3 is 14 residues. The V gene's germline CDR1 is LNHNV and CDR2 YYDKDF (reference sequence). The V gene lost 8 bases and the J gene lost 2 bases, with 15 bases spanning the gap. The CDR3 spells CATSLDEGNYGYTF. The CDR3 DNA follows: TGTGCCACCTCCCTTGATGAGGGGAACTATGGCTACACCTTC.

The chain recombines TRBV7-2 with TRBJ1-4; D call uncertain. The V and J ends lost 5 bases and 0 bases respectively, with 10 bases between them. From germline, CDR1 is SGHTA and CDR2 FQGNSA. This CDR3 is 15 amino acids long. The DNA of the CDR3 is TGTGCCAGCAGCCGAACAAGTGCAACTAATGAAAAACTGTTTTTT. This translates into CASSRTSATNEKLFF.

The rearrangement joins TRBV6-6 to TRBJ1-6; 8 positions agree with TRBD1. This CDR3 comprises 15 residues. V dropped 7 bases and J dropped 3; count of bases not matched to a gene: 5. Germline V gene lookup returns CDR1 MNHNY and CDR2 SVGAGI (reference sequence). Here the CDR3 reads CASNPTGVYNSPLHF. The CDR3 region has the DNA TGTGCCAGCAACCCGACAGGGGTCTATAATTCACCCCTCCACTTT.

The chain links TRBV14 to TRBJ2-7; no clear D. The ends were cut back, 4 bases at V and 4 bases at J, with 8 bases in the middle. The germline gives CDR1 SGHDN, CDR2 FVKESK. The CDR3 runs 12 residues. The CDR3 region is CASSPTGYEQYF. The CDR3 DNA sequence: TGTGCCAGCAGCCCCACCGGGTACGAGCAGTACTTC.

This clone was detected once. The chain links TRBV11-3 to TRBJ2-3; D unresolved. This CDR3 spans 13 amino acids. The germline CDR1 and CDR2 sequences are SGHNT and YENEEA. Trimming cost V 0 bases and J 4 bases, with 5 bases left between them. CDR3 loop: CASSLDRADTQYF. In DNA form, the CDR3 reads TGTGCCAGCAGCTTAGATCGGGCAGATACGCAGTATTTT.